This T cell receptor beta chain was recovered during a study of Ad26.COV2.S vaccination and SARS-CoV-2 variants. Data came from immunoSEQ multiplex PCR; TCRdb stores just in-frame clones and leaves some out. Of roughly 450,000 clones listed, 75% to 95% are singletons. Treatment: roughly 20 received Ad26.COV2.S at low or high dose, single or two shots; roughly five received placebo; per-sample allocation not given. On day 63 after the first injection, vaccine and placebo recipients gave samples. The germline V and J ends were trimmed by 2 bases and 3 bases, with 16 bases remaining between them. The CDR3 runs to 16 residues. CDR1 SGHVS and CDR2 FQNEAQ come from the germline V gene.

The sequencing here drew on peripheral blood, taken in a trial of Ad26.COV2.S vaccine versus placebo. The clonotype was recovered from a person between 18 and 65 years old who received the Ad26.COV2.S COVID-19 vaccine or a placebo. The chain recombines TRBV7-8 with TRBJ1-1, with D possibly TRBD1 on 5 matching bases. The CDR3 loop is CASSLRRGGQDTEAFF. CDR3 bases: TGTGCCAGCAGCTTACGTCGCGGGGGTCAGGACACTGAAGCTTTCTTT.